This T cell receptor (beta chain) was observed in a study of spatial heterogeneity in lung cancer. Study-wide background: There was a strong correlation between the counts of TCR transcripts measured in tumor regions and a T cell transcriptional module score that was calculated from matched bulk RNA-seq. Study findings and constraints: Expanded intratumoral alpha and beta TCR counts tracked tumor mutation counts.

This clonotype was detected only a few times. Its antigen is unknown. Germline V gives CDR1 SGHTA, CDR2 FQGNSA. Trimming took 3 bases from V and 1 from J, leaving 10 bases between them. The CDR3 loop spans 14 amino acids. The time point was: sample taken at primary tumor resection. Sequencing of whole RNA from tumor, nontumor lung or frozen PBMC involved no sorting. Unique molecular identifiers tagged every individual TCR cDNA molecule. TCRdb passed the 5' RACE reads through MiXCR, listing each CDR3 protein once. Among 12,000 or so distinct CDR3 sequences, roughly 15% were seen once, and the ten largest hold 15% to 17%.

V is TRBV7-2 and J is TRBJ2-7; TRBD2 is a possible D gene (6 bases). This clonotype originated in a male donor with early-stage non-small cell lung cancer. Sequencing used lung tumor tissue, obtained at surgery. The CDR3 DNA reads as TGTGCCAGCAGCTTCGGGACTGGATCCTACGAGCAGTACTTC. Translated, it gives CASSFGTGSYEQYF.